A single sample gave rise to the 22 T cell receptor beta chains below, sequenced in a study of blood T cell repertoires in COVID-19. TCRdb's copy holds only in-frame clones and misses some; the assay was immunoSEQ multiplex PCR. The sample shows approximately 100,000 clones, over 85% of them seen only once. The material sequenced was peripheral blood. The receptor source for this set is a human donor with COVID-19, enrolled during active disease. The donor label of this sample is uncertain.

V gene TRBV2 combines with J gene TRBJ1-5; D is perhaps TRBD1 (5 bases). The CDR3 extends over 18 amino acids. CDR1 and CDR2 (germline): SNHLY, FYNNEI. V was trimmed by 3 bases and J by 1 base, leaving 19 bases between them. The CDR3 DNA follows: TGTGCCAGCAGTGAGGAGGGGACCCTTGAGACCAGCAATCAGCCCCAGCATTTT. Translated: CASSEEGTLETSNQPQHF.

The chain links TRBV19 to TRBJ1-2; tentatively, D is TRBD1 (5 bases). V lost 3 bases and J 4 bases, leaving 15 bases between the germline ends. Germline V lookup: CDR1 LNHDA, CDR2 SQIVND (reference sequence). This CDR3 is built from 15 residues. The chain's CDR3 is CASSISAGWSYGYTF. CDR3 sequence (DNA): TGTGCCAGTAGTATCTCAGCAGGGTGGAGCTATGGCTACACCTTC.

CDR3 region: CASSKGEGDGYTF. The DNA for the CDR3 is TGTGCCAGCAGCAAAGGGGAGGGTGATGGCTACACCTTC. The chain is built from TRBV9 and TRBJ1-2, with D tentatively TRBD1 (5 bases). Deletions cut 4 bases from V and 6 bases from J, with 13 bases between. This CDR3 is 13 amino acids long. The V gene's germline CDR1 is SGDLS and CDR2 YYNGEE.

V is TRBV3-1 (or the pseudogene TRBV3-2) and J is TRBJ1-5, with a tentative D call TRBD1 (6 bases). This CDR3 comprises 15 residues. Germline loops: CDR1 LGHDT, CDR2 YNNKEL (reference sequence). The V end lost 0 bases, the J end lost 7 bases, and 13 bases lay between the germline ends. Here the CDR3 DNA reads TGTGCCAGCAGCCAAGATTACGGACAGTCCCAGCCCCAGCATTTT. Amino acid sequence: CASSQDYGQSQPQHF.

The chain couples TRBV11-2 to TRBJ2-7; TRBD2 matches at 9 bases. The CDR3 is 15 amino acids. V lost 2 bases and J lost 1; bases outside the gene matches: 3. Germline V lookup: CDR1 SGHAT, CDR2 FQNNGV. The CDR3 spells CASSLQTSGSYEQYF. The DNA for the CDR3 is TGTGCCAGCAGCTTACAGACTAGCGGATCCTACGAGCAGTACTTC.

The chain combines TRBV19 with TRBJ1-3, with unresolved D. Germline lookup yields CDR1 LNHDA and CDR2 SQIVND (reference sequence). CDR3 length: 21 residues. Trimming pared 0 bases from V and 4 bases from J, leaving 28 bases between. The CDR3 DNA reads as TGTGCCAGTAGTATAGAAGAACGGGGTACAGTGACTCACCCGGGGGGAAACACCATATATTTT. Its protein product is CASSIEERGTVTHPGGNTIYF.

This chain joins TRBV19 and TRBJ2-5, with 8 bases identical to TRBD1. Germline V gene data show CDR1 as LNHDA and CDR2 as SQIVND (reference sequence). This CDR3 region has 13 residues. The V gene end was trimmed by 6 bases and the J gene end by 5 bases; junction bases not matched to a gene: 5. The DNA of the CDR3 is TGTGCCAGTAGGCAGGGGGCGGGGGAGACCCAGTACTTC. Its translation: CASRQGAGETQYF.

The DNA for the CDR3 is TGTGCCAGCAGCTTGAGGGGCAGCGGGCGAGAGACCCAGTACTTC. Encoded protein: CASSLRGSGRETQYF. V gene TRBV7-6 combines with J gene TRBJ2-5; D might be TRBD2 (6 bases). V was cut by 3 bases and J by 4 bases, with 15 bases left in between. The CDR3 sequence is 15 residues long. Germline V lookup: CDR1 SGHVS, CDR2 FNYEAQ.

This chain links TRBV5-4 with TRBJ2-1; TRBD2 aligns across 12 bases. CDR3 size: 14 residues. The trim removed 4 bases at V and 7 bases at J, leaving 3 bases unmatched. The germline CDR1 and CDR2 sequences are SGHNT and YYREEE (reference sequence). CDR3 amino acids: CASSPLAGGNEQFF. Written as DNA, the CDR3 is TGTGCCAGCAGCCCCCTAGCGGGGGGGAATGAGCAGTTCTTC.

The genes are TRBV27 and TRBJ1-6; the match to TRBD1 covers 9 bases. The CDR3 extends over 14 amino acids. With 6 bases clipped from V and 8 bases from J, the junction kept 5 bases outside the gene matches. Germline V gene lookup returns CDR1 MNHEY and CDR2 SMNVEV (reference sequence). CDR3 sequence (DNA): TGTGCCAGCAGGCCGACAGGGGGTCATTCACCCCTCCACTTT. This codes for CASRPTGGHSPLHF.

This clone was observed a few times. The gene calls are TRBV3-1 (or the pseudogene TRBV3-2) and TRBJ1-4, with a weak D call TRBD1 (6 bases). V dropped 5 bases and J dropped 8 bases, with 15 bases sitting between them. Germline loops: CDR1 LGHDT, CDR2 YNNKEL (reference sequence). This CDR3 comprises 14 residues. Here the CDR3 reads CASSGGTGREKLFF. In DNA form, the CDR3 reads TGTGCCAGCAGCGGCGGAACAGGGCGAGAAAAACTGTTTTTT.

V usage is TRBV3-1 (or the pseudogene TRBV3-2) and J usage is TRBJ1-1; the D is unclear. This CDR3 region has 14 residues. Germline V lookup: CDR1 LGHDT, CDR2 YNNKEL (reference sequence). Trimming stripped 4 bases from V and 0 bases from J, with 9 bases between. Here the CDR3 DNA reads TGTGCCAGCAGCCCGCAGGAAATGAACACTGAAGCTTTCTTT. Protein sequence: CASSPQEMNTEAFF.

This chain connects TRBV2 to TRBJ1-5, with D maybe TRBD1 (6 bases). Germline V gene data show CDR1 as SNHLY and CDR2 as FYNNEI. The CDR3 sequence is 15 residues long. V was shortened by 4 bases and J by 0 bases, with 10 bases between the two germline ends. CDR3 loop: CASSAQTGSNQPQHF. The CDR3 DNA sequence: TGTGCCAGCAGTGCCCAGACAGGTAGCAATCAGCCCCAGCATTTT.

V usage is TRBV10-2 and J usage is TRBJ1-5; D is possibly TRBD1 (5 bases). Germline V gives CDR1 WSHSY, CDR2 SAAADI. Trimming pared 8 bases from V and 5 bases from J, leaving 13 bases between. The CDR3 consists of 13 residues. The CDR3 sequence is CASGGGADQPQHF. The CDR3 coding sequence is TGCGCCAGCGGGGGAGGGGCAGATCAGCCCCAGCATTTT.

The chain employs TRBV6-5 and TRBJ2-3, with TRBD2 identical over 8 bases. Per germline, CDR1 MNHEY and CDR2 SVGAGI. Germline trimming cut 2 bases from V and 4 bases from J; bases unmatched to any gene: 8. The CDR3 sequence is 16 residues long. The CDR3, as DNA: TGTGCCAGCAGTTACGGAGCCGGGGGGGTCTCAGATACGCAGTATTTT. It yields the protein CASSYGAGGVSDTQYF.

The rearrangement uses TRBV10-3 and TRBJ2-1; TRBD2 agrees at 10 bases. The CDR3 is 14 amino acids. V gave up 6 bases and J gave up 5 bases; unmatched junction bases: 4. Germline V gene lookup returns CDR1 ENHRY and CDR2 SYGVKD. The CDR3 coding sequence is TGTGCCATCAGCGGACTAGCGGTTCACAATGAGCAGTTCTTC. Translated: CAISGLAVHNEQFF.

The chain employs TRBV19 and TRBJ1-4, with 10 positions matching TRBD1. The germline CDR1 and CDR2 sequences are LNHDA and SQIVND (reference sequence). The CDR3 contains 16 residues. The junction had 8 bases not matched to a gene; V was cut back by 4 bases and J by 6 bases. The CDR3 bases are TGTGCCAGTAGTACCCTCCCCGGGACAGGGGATGAAAAACTGTTTTTT. Translating it yields CASSTLPGTGDEKLFF. Variable domain in full (rest from reference TRBV19 and TRBJ1-4): DGGITQSPKYLFRKEGQNVTLSCEQNLNHDAMYWYRQDPGQGLRLIYYSQIVNDFQKGDIAEGYSVSREKKESFPLTVTSAQKNPTAFYLCASSTLPGTGDEKLFFGSGTQLSVL.

Remarks on this clone: Other DNA sequences of this sample code for an identical CDR3. V gene TRBV29-1 combines with J gene TRBJ1-2, with D uncertain. The germline CDR1 and CDR2 sequences are SQVTM and ANQGSEA. Trimming took 4 bases from V and 2 from J, leaving 5 bases between them. This CDR3 spans 11 amino acids. In nucleotides, the CDR3 is TGCAGCGTTGCACTGAACTATGGCTACACCTTC. Amino acids: CSVALNYGYTF.

Written as DNA, the CDR3 is TGTGCCAGCAGCTTAGATGCGGGGTTCTCTGGAAACACCATATATTTT. Translation gives CASSLDAGFSGNTIYF. The rearrangement joins TRBV7-9 to TRBJ1-3; D gene uncertain. The CDR3 loop spans 16 amino acids. CDR1 and CDR2 from the germline V gene are SEHNR and FQNEAQ (reference sequence). Trimming cost V 1 base and J 0 bases, with 10 bases left between them.

This clone was counted between two and nine times. The same CDR3 arises from other DNA sequences in this sample as well. The chain links TRBV29-1 to TRBJ1-5, with D tentatively TRBD1 (6 bases). CDR1 and CDR2 (germline): SQVTM, ANQGSEA. The ends were cut back, 4 bases at V and 2 bases at J, with 6 bases in the middle. The length of the CDR3 is 12 residues. The DNA for the CDR3 is TGCAGCGTTGGACAGGGCAATCAGCCCCAGCATTTT. Translated: CSVGQGNQPQHF.

V is TRBV24-1 and J is TRBJ2-3; D possibly corresponds to TRBD1 (6 bases). V was clipped by 6 bases and J by 2 bases, with 8 bases between them. Germline V gives CDR1 KGHDR, CDR2 SFDVKD. This CDR3 is 13 amino acids long. The DNA of the CDR3 is TGTGCCACCAGTCCAGGGGACACAGATACGCAGTATTTT. It encodes CATSPGDTDTQYF.

The chain couples TRBV5-1 to TRBJ1-1; 7 nucleotides match TRBD1. Germline lookup yields CDR1 SGHRS and CDR2 YFSETQ. This CDR3 region has 13 residues. Trimming removed 4 bases from V and 3 bases from J; junction bases left unmatched: 3. The CDR3, as DNA: TGCGCCAGCAGCCGGGACAGCTACACTGAAGCTTTCTTT. This gives the protein CASSRDSYTEAFF. The full variable domain, completed using reference TRBV5-1 and TRBJ1-1, is KAGVTQTPRYLIKTRGQQVTLSCSPISGHRSVSWYQQTPGQGLQFLFEYFSETQRNKGNFPGRFSGRQFSNSRSEMNVSTLELGDSALYLCASSRDSYTEAFFGQGTRLTVV.